This TCR beta chain was profiled in a study of shared clonotypes between healthy human individuals. General observations from the study: Relative to clonotypes present in all four donors, those not shared had lower generation probabilities. Of the naive CD4 clonotypes, roughly 5.2% were shared across a handful of donors. Read depth was anticipated to influence clonotype sharing among donors.

Positive CCR7 selection of CD45RO-negative cells yielded the naive CD8 cells, and terminally differentiated effector memory CD45RA+ cells were excluded. TCRdb keeps only in-frame clones here, not all; method: immunoSEQ multiplex PCR. Altogether around 2.1 million clones are present, approximately 94% being singletons, with the ten largest covering 1.5% to 2%. In regard to this clone: Its antigen remains unidentified.

The sequence was collected from a man between 18 and 29 years old in good health. Some clones in this sample may be carry-over from other donors' samples. The source material was naive CD8+ T cells from PBMCs.

The CDR3 spells CASSPQANYGYTF. The CDR3 nucleotides are TGTGCCAGCAGCCCTCAGGCTAACTATGGCTACACCTTC. The chain couples TRBV7-6 to TRBJ1-2, with unresolved D. The V gene lost 5 bases and the J gene lost 0 bases, with 7 bases spanning the gap. Germline V gene data show CDR1 as SGHVS and CDR2 as FNYEAQ. CDR3 size: 13 residues.